The entry that follows covers one T cell receptor (beta chain) sequence. Antigen: not known. The record originates from a study of CD8+CD57+ T cells in acquired aplastic anemia. Study-wide context: Sorted CD4+ plus CD8+ cells gave DNA averaging roughly 3 ug. The average read count for CD4+ cells in healthy donors was around 11 million. Whole-study findings and limits: Roughly 30 was the count of CD8+ CDR3 sequences that patients shared with controls. Patients were compared with controls for CD8+ Simpson's diversity, and no significant difference emerged.

Genomic DNA templated the TCR beta VDJ and CDR3 profiling. From the reads, TCRdb called clonotypes with MiXCR, one entry per CDR3 protein. The repertoire holds roughly 51,000 distinct CDR3 sequences, with about 78% as singletons. CDR3 length: 13 residues. Germline loops: CDR1 MGHDK, CDR2 SYGVNS. Trimming removed 5 bases at V and 4 bases at J, with 11 bases between. The rearrangement joins TRBV25-1 to TRBJ1-1; a weak D match, TRBD1 (5 bases). This clonotype originated in a human donor in good health, serving as a control. Sample: sorted CD4+, CD8+, or CD8+CD57+ T cells (not recorded which) from PBMCs. The CDR3 nucleotides read TGTGCCAGCAGTAATCCCGGGGCCACTGAAGCTTTCTTT. Its protein product is CASSNPGATEAFF.